A single T cell receptor beta chain is shown here with its context. Its antigen is unidentified. RNA, once extracted, was reverse transcribed into cDNA for use as the sequencing template. The protocol was immunoSEQ multiplex PCR, while the TCRdb copy is restricted to in-frame clones and leaves out a portion. Seen here are fewer than 200,000 clones, approximately 56% observed once, and the top ten hold roughly 15%. Sorting of PBMCs yielded the CD4+ and CD8+ T cells. The data were taken from a study of CD8+ T cells in alopecia areata. Whole-study context: Twice daily, treated patients received 5 to 10 mg of oral tofacitinib.

Overall study results and limits: Alopecia totalis/universalis scalp especially showed more expanded CD8+ clones than normal scalp. Resident alphabeta T cells of normal skin are also sequenced in scalp samples.

The clonotype comes from a human donor with alopecia areata. Here the sequenced sample was CD4+ T cells sorted from blood, taken at week 0.

The CDR3 loop reads CAWSGDVPHQPQHF. The CDR3 coding sequence is TGTGCCTGGAGTGGAGACGTACCCCATCAGCCCCAGCATTTT. The V and J genes are TRBV30 and TRBJ1-5; no reliable D call. The V end was cut by 1 base, the J end by 5 bases, with 12 bases between. Germline CDR1 and CDR2: GTSNPN and SVGIG (reference sequence). The CDR3 covers 14 residues.